These 28 T cell receptor beta chains came from one sample sequenced in a study of T cell repertoires in cytomegalovirus infection. TCRdb recomputed calls from the reads with MiXCR, one row per CDR3 protein. Altogether fewer than 350,000 distinct CDR3 sequences are present, more than 8% being singletons, with the ten largest covering 3.5% to 4.5%. The sample comprised PBMCs. The receptor source for this set is a human donor in good health (CMV status not recorded). Some clones in this sample may be carry-over from other donors' samples.

This sequence joins TRBV6-2 or TRBV6-3 and TRBJ2-1; 9 nucleotides line up with TRBD2. Germline V lookup: CDR1 MNHEY, CDR2 SVGEGT. The CDR3 runs to 14 residues. With 4 bases clipped from V and 10 bases from J, the junction kept 8 bases outside the gene matches. The DNA of the CDR3 is TGTGCCAGCAGTTTCTCCGGGACTAGCTACGAGCAGTTCTTC. Encoded protein: CASSFSGTSYEQFF.

The rearrangement uses TRBV7-4 and TRBJ2-7; D might be TRBD1 or TRBD2, each matching 5 bases. V lost 6 bases, J lost 3 bases, and 12 bases lay in between. The CDR3 is 13 amino acids. In germline, CDR1 is SGHVT, CDR2 SQSDAQ. CDR3 residues: CASSSGTFYEQYF. CDR3 DNA sequence: TGTGCCAGCAGTTCCGGGACCTTCTACGAGCAGTACTTC.

In its sample, this clonotype was seen many times. The chain combines TRBV28 with TRBJ1-5; a weak D match, TRBD1 (6 bases). V was clipped by 5 bases and J by 1 base, with 24 bases between them. The CDR3 loop spans 19 amino acids. Germline CDR1 MDHEN, CDR2 SYDVKM. The CDR3 reads CASSPPRGAGVVSNQPQHF. In nucleotides, the CDR3 is TGTGCCAGCAGTCCCCCCCGAGGGGCAGGGGTTGTGAGCAATCAGCCCCAGCATTTT.

About this clonotype: Mismatch with germline at one junction end may stem from a read error. The chain uses TRBV28 and TRBJ1-2; D is ambiguous. Germline values: CDR1 MDHEN, CDR2 SYDVKM. The CDR3 consists of 8 residues. CDR3 bases: TGTGCCAGCAGTTCTACCCATTTC. It translates to CASSSTHF.

This clonotype was seen many times. The chain has TRBV7-9 and TRBJ2-2; D is undetermined. From germline, CDR1 is SEHNR and CDR2 FQNEAQ (reference sequence). Trimming pared 5 bases from V and 6 bases from J, leaving 16 bases between. The CDR3 has 15 residues. CDR3 region: CASSPRPPGAGELFF. For the CDR3, the DNA is TGTGCCAGCAGCCCACGGCCTCCTGGGGCCGGGGAGCTGTTTTTT. The full variable domain, rest sourced from reference TRBV7-9 and TRBJ2-2, is DTGVSQNPRHKITKRGQNVTFRCDPISEHNRLYWYRQTLGQGPEFLTYFQNEAQLEKSRLLSDRFSAERPKGSFSTLEIQRTEQGDSAMYLCASSPRPPGAGELFFGEGSRLTVL.

The sample holds many counts of this clonotype. The rearrangement uses TRBV7-2 and TRBJ2-1; possibly TRBD1 for D (5 bases). Trimming pared 0 bases from V and 0 bases from J, leaving 12 bases between. This CDR3 contains 17 residues. From germline, CDR1 is SGHTA and CDR2 FQGNSA. CDR3 region: CASSLAGRGSSYNEQFF. CDR3 coding DNA: TGTGCCAGCAGCTTAGCGGGGCGCGGAAGCTCCTACAATGAGCAGTTCTTC.

This clonotype has a count of ten or more. The V gene is TRBV6-6, the J gene TRBJ2-2; D possibly corresponds to TRBD2 (5 bases). The CDR3 sequence is 15 residues long. The V end was cut by 7 bases, the J end by 6 bases, with 18 bases between. CDR1 is MNHNY and CDR2 is SVGAGI in the germline V gene (reference sequence). The CDR3 sequence is CASTPVGGSAGELFF. CDR3 nucleotide sequence: TGTGCCAGCACCCCGGTTGGAGGTAGCGCCGGGGAGCTGTTTTTT.

This clonotype occurred many times. The chain joins TRBV7-3 to TRBJ2-2, with a possible D match to TRBD2 (6 bases). V was trimmed by 5 bases and J by 3 bases, leaving 13 bases between them. The CDR3 runs to 15 residues. Germline-derived CDR1 and CDR2 are SGHTA and FQGTGA. The CDR3 is CASSPPGLYTGELFF. The DNA of the CDR3 is TGTGCCAGCAGCCCCCCGGGACTCTACACCGGGGAGCTGTTTTTT. Full variable domain (remainder filled in from reference TRBV7-3 and TRBJ2-2): GAGVSQTPSNKVTEKGKYVELRCDPISGHTALYWYRQSLGQGPEFLIYFQGTGAADDSGLPNDRFFAVRPEGSVSTLKIQRTERGDSAVYLCASSPPGLYTGELFFGEGSRLTVL.

This clonotype appeared many times. The chain links TRBV6-6 to TRBJ1-5; D remains ambiguous. CDR3 length: 14 residues. Germline lookup yields CDR1 MNHNY and CDR2 SVGAGI (reference sequence). V lost 4 bases to trimming and J lost 7 bases, with 14 bases between them. The CDR3 DNA sequence: TGTGCCAGCAGTTTGACACACGGCGGACAGCCCCAGCATTTT. It is translated as CASSLTHGGQPQHF.

This clonotype was found a few times. The chain links TRBV30 to TRBJ1-1; no firm D call. The germline V gene has CDR1 GTSNPN and CDR2 SVGIG (reference sequence). The CDR3 runs 15 residues. V was clipped by 5 bases and J by 4 bases, with 20 bases between them. DNA for the CDR3: TGTGCCTGGGTTAATGTCGTCGGGGTGGGCACTGAAGCTTTCTTT. Translated: CAWVNVVGVGTEAFF.

This chain connects TRBV25-1 to TRBJ2-7, with D perhaps TRBD1 (6 bases). The CDR3 extends over 14 amino acids. V gave up 4 bases and J gave up 2 bases, with 12 bases separating them. Germline CDR1 reads MGHDK; CDR2 reads SYGVNS. CDR3 region: CASSGRQDTYEQYF. The CDR3 DNA reads TGTGCCAGCAGTGGACGACAGGACACCTACGAGCAGTACTTC.

At least ten counts were recorded for this clonotype. In DNA form, the CDR3 reads TGTGCCAGCAGCAAGGGGGGGGCGAATGGCTACACCTTC. This codes for CASSKGGANGYTF. The chain has TRBV7-2 and TRBJ1-2; D is possibly TRBD1 (6 bases). Trimming removed 5 bases from V and 6 bases from J, with 13 bases in between. Germline V gene lookup returns CDR1 SGHTA and CDR2 FQGNSA. CDR3 length equals 13 residues.

In this sample, this clonotype turned up a few times. The chain recombines TRBV7-8 with TRBJ2-1, with a possible D match to TRBD1 (6 bases). The germline gives CDR1 SGHVS, CDR2 FQNEAQ. This CDR3 comprises 14 residues. Trimming took off 4 bases at V and 1 base at J, with 8 bases between the two ends. The CDR3 is CASSWTASYNEQFF. Here the CDR3 DNA reads TGTGCCAGCAGCTGGACAGCGTCCTACAATGAGCAGTTCTTC.

This clonotype has more than one count but fewer than ten. The CDR3 sequence is CASSPLVGGGLGANVLTF. The CDR3 DNA sequence: TGTGCCAGCAGCCCCCTCGTAGGGGGTGGTTTAGGGGCCAACGTCCTGACTTTC. J is TRBJ2-6 and V is TRBV7-2; the D gene is possibly TRBD1 (6 bases). CDR1 is SGHTA and CDR2 is FQGNSA in the germline V gene. CDR3 size: 18 residues. Between the trimmed V and J ends, which lost 5 bases and 4 bases, there was a span of 21 bases.

This clonotype turned up a few times. The rearrangement joins TRBV20-1 to TRBJ1-1; 7 bases are shared with TRBD1. CDR1 is DFQATT and CDR2 is SNEGSKA in the germline V gene (reference sequence). The CDR3 is 12 residues long. The V and J ends lost 5 bases and 3 bases, in that order; junction bases with no gene match: 3. The CDR3 nucleotides read TGCAGTGCTCAAGGGGGCCACACTGAAGCTTTCTTT. It codes for CSAQGGHTEAFF.

This clonotype has a count of ten or more. This rearrangement joins TRBV14 to TRBJ2-3; perhaps TRBD1 as D (5 bases). The CDR3 totals 15 residues. CDR1 and CDR2 from the germline V gene are SGHDN and FVKESK. V was clipped by 5 bases and J by 4 bases, with 16 bases between them. CDR3 nucleotides: TGTGCCAGCAGCACCCGACAGCAGTTCTCAGATACGCAGTATTTT. It encodes CASSTRQQFSDTQYF.

This clonotype was observed many times. V and J are TRBV7-2 and TRBJ2-2; 7 positions agree with TRBD1. The CDR3 spans 16 residues. The germline V gene has CDR1 SGHTA and CDR2 FQGNSA. J lost 4 bases, V lost 5 bases, and 10 bases had no gene match. In nucleotides, the CDR3 is TGTGCCAGCAGCCGAACCACAGGGGTCGGCACCGGGGAGCTGTTTTTT. It is translated as CASSRTTGVGTGELFF.

In this sample, this clonotype turned up many times. V usage is TRBV7-6 and J usage is TRBJ1-5, with 12 bases identical to TRBD1. The V gene end was trimmed by 5 bases and the J gene end by 5 bases; junction bases not matched to a gene: 7. The CDR3 contains 16 residues. Germline CDR1 and CDR2: SGHVS and FNYEAQ. The CDR3 DNA reads TGTGCCAGCAGCGCAGGGACAGGGGGCTCGGATCAGCCCCAGCATTTT. Encoded protein: CASSAGTGGSDQPQHF.

The CDR3 loop is CASSLADRHTEAFF. CDR3 nucleotides: TGCGCCAGCAGCTTGGCCGACCGACACACTGAAGCTTTCTTT. The rearrangement links TRBV5-1 to TRBJ1-1; D is unresolved. Trimming took off 0 bases at V and 3 bases at J, with 9 bases between the two ends. The CDR3 loop spans 14 amino acids. Per germline, CDR1 SGHRS and CDR2 YFSETQ.

This clonotype was recorded a few times. The gene calls are TRBV7-9 and TRBJ1-6; 7 bases fit TRBD1. Germline V CDR1 and CDR2: SEHNR, FQNEAQ (reference sequence). CDR3 length equals 16 residues. V shed 5 bases, J shed 8 bases, and the junction held 12 bases outside the gene matches. CDR3 region: CASSASGGGSHSPLHF. In DNA form, the CDR3 reads TGTGCCAGCAGCGCCTCAGGGGGAGGATCCCATTCACCCCTCCACTTT.

The chain links TRBV19 to TRBJ1-5; 7 positions agree with TRBD1. This CDR3 has 15 residues. CDR1 and CDR2 from the germline V gene are LNHDA and SQIVND (reference sequence). With V trimmed by 4 bases and J by 7 bases, 10 bases remained unmatched. The CDR3 loop reads CASSRGGRGSQPQHF. The CDR3 nucleotides read TGTGCCAGTAGTAGGGGCGGCAGGGGGTCGCAGCCCCAGCATTTT.

This clonotype was observed at least ten times. J is TRBJ1-2 and V is TRBV7-2; 7 bases fit TRBD1. The germline V gene encodes CDR1 SGHTA and CDR2 FQGNSA. The J segment lost 1 base and the V segment lost 4 bases, leaving 9 bases of the junction unmatched. There are 16 residues in the CDR3. The CDR3 here is CASSSPTGRLNYGYTF. CDR3 bases: TGTGCCAGCAGCTCACCGACAGGGAGACTTAACTATGGCTACACCTTC.

Many counts were recorded for this clonotype. The chain links TRBV7-3 to TRBJ1-2, with D possibly matching TRBD1 (5 bases). CDR1 is SGHTA, CDR2 FQGTGA, per germline. The CDR3 sequence is 18 residues long. V lost 5 bases to trimming and J lost 5 bases, with 27 bases between them. CDR3 region: CASSPDRAGRIVPYGYTF. CDR3 in DNA: TGTGCCAGCAGCCCCGACCGGGCAGGGAGAATTGTACCGTATGGCTACACCTTC.

A word on this clonotype: A much larger clone lies one base from this, so it may be a read error. As the CDR3 is not closed by the conserved phenylalanine or tryptophan, this likely results from a read error. The chain recombines TRBV27 with TRBJ2-1, with D possibly TRBD2 on 7 matching bases. The germline CDR1 and CDR2 sequences are MNHEY and SMNVEV (reference sequence). V gave up 4 bases and J gave up 0 bases, with 13 bases separating them. There are 16 residues in the CDR3. The CDR3 nucleotides read TGTGCCAGCAGTTCCGCGGGGGCGGGCTCCTACAATGAGCAGTTCTCC. Its translation: CASSSAGAGSYNEQFS.

This clonotype was seen at least ten times. This chain links TRBV12-3 or TRBV12-4 with TRBJ1-1; D may be TRBD1 (5 bases). The CDR3 is 14 residues long. Trimming left V 3 bases short and J 1 base short, with 9 bases between. The CDR3 region has the DNA TGTGCCAGCAGTTTCTGGGGGGAGAACACTGAAGCTTTCTTT. Translating gives CASSFWGENTEAFF.

This chain joins TRBV18 and TRBJ2-5; D is perhaps TRBD2 (6 bases). The germline gives CDR1 KGHSH, CDR2 LQKENI. The V end lost 2 bases, the J end lost 4 bases, and 11 bases lay between the germline ends. This CDR3 spans 14 amino acids. The CDR3 loop is CASSPGAGRETQYF. CDR3 sequence (DNA): TGTGCCAGCTCACCAGGCGCGGGAAGAGAGACCCAGTACTTC.

The chain is built from TRBV6-2 or TRBV6-3 and TRBJ2-7; 7 bases match TRBD1. Germline loops: CDR1 MNHEY, CDR2 SVGEGT. The V segment lost 6 bases and the J segment 3 bases; nucleotides outside the gene matches: 8. This CDR3 has 14 residues. The CDR3 loop reads CASSQGQRYYEQYF. CDR3 DNA sequence: TGTGCCAGCAGCCAGGGACAGCGCTACTACGAGCAGTACTTC.

V gene TRBV3-1 combines with J gene TRBJ1-1; D perhaps matches TRBD1 (6 bases). Per germline, CDR1 LGHDT and CDR2 YNNKEL (reference sequence). V gave up 4 bases and J gave up 5 bases, with 17 bases separating them. This CDR3 is built from 15 residues. CDR3 region: CASSPWGHLGTEAFF. The CDR3, as DNA: TGTGCCAGCAGCCCCTGGGGGCATCTGGGGACTGAAGCTTTCTTT.